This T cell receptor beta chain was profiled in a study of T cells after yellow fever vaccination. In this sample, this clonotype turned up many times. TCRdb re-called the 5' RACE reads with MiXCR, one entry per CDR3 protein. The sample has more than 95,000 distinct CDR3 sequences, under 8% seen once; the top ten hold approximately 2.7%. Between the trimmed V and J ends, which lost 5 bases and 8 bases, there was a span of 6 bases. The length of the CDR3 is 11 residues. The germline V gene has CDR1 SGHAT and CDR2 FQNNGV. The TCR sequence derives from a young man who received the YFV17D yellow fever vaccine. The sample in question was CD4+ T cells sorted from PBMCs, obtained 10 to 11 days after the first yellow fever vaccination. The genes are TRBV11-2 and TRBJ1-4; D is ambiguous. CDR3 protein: CASSTFEKLFF. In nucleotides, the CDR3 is TGTGCCAGCAGCACGTTCGAAAAACTGTTTTTT. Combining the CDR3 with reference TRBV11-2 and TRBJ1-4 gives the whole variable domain EAGVAQSPRYKIIEKRQSVAFWCNPISGHATLYWYQQILGQGPKLLIQFQNNGVVDDSQLPKDRFSAERLKGVDSTLKIQPAKLEDSAVYLCASSTFEKLFFGSGTQLSVL.